This entry features one T cell receptor beta chain sequence. The antigen is unknown. This sample is drawn from a study of shared clonotypes between healthy human individuals. Points from the study as a whole: In general, naive subsets displayed greater estimated richness than memory subsets did. Clonotypes shared by all four sorted-subset donors had higher generation probabilities than non-shared clonotypes. Several donors had about 5.1% of their naive CD4 clonotypes in common.

Clones were read by immunoSEQ multiplex PCR, and TCRdb kept only the in-frame ones, dropping some. The profile shows some 200,000 clones, 90% to 95% of them singletons. The CDR3 sequence is 12 residues long. Trimming pared 5 bases from V and 4 bases from J, leaving 8 bases between. Germline V lookup: CDR1 LNHNV, CDR2 YYDKDF (reference sequence). The sample comprised naive CD4+ T cells sorted from blood. Subset meaning: CD45RA+ positively selected. This rearrangement joins TRBV15 to TRBJ1-1; D unresolved. The TCR sequence derives from a woman aged 30 to 39 in good health. CDR3 loop: CATSPGVTEAFF. CDR3 nucleotide sequence: TGTGCCACCAGCCCCGGAGTCACTGAAGCTTTCTTT.